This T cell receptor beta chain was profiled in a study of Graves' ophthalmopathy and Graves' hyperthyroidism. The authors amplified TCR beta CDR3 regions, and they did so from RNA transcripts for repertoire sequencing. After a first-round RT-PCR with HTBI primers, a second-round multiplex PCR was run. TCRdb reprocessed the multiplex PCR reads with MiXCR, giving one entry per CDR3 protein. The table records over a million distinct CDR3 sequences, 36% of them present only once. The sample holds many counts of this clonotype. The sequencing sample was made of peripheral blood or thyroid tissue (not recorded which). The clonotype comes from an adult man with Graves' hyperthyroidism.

The CDR3 sequence: CASSLQAASYEQYF. The DNA of the CDR3 is TGCGCCAGCAGCTTGCAGGCCGCCTCCTACGAGCAGTACTTC. The chain has TRBV5-1 and TRBJ2-7; D unresolved. Germline loops: CDR1 SGHRS, CDR2 YFSETQ. V was clipped by 1 base and J by 0 bases, with 8 bases between them. CDR3 length: 14 residues.